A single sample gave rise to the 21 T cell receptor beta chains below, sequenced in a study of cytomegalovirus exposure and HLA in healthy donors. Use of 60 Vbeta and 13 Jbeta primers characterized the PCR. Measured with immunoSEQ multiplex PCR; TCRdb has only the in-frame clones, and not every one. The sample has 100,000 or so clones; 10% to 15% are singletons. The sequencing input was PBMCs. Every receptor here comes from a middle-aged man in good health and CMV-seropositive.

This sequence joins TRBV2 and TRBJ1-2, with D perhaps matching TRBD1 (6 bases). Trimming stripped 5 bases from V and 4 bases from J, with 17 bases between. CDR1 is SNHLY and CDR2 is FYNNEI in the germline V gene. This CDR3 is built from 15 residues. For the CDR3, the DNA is TGTGCCAGCAGTCTTTCCCGGGACACCCGCTATGGCTACACCTTC. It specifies CASSLSRDTRYGYTF.

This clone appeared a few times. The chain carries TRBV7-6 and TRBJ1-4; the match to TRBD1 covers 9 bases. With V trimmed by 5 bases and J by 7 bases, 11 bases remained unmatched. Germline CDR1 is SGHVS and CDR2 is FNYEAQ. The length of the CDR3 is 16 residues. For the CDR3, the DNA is TGTGCCAGCAGCCCTGACCGGGACAGGGATCGTGAAAAACTGTTTTTT. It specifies CASSPDRDRDREKLFF.

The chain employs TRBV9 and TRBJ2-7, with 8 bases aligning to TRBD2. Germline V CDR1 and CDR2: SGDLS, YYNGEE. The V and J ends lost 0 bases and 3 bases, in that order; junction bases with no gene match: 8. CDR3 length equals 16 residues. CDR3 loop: CASSVAAGLDDYEQYF. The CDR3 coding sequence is TGTGCCAGCAGCGTAGCGGCGGGACTAGATGACTACGAGCAGTACTTC.

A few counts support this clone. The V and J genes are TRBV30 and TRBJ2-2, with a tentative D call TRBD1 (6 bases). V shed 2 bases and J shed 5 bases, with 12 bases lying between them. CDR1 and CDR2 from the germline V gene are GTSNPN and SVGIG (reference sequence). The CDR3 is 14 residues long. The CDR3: CAWSRQVGTGELFF. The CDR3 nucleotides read TGTGCCTGGAGTAGACAGGTTGGGACCGGGGAGCTGTTTTTT.

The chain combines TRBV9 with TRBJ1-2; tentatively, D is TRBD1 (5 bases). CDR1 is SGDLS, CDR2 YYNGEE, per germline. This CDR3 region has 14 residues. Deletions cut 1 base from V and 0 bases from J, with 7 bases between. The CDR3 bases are TGTGCCAGCAGCGTACAGGGTACTAACTATGGCTACACCTTC. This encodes CASSVQGTNYGYTF.

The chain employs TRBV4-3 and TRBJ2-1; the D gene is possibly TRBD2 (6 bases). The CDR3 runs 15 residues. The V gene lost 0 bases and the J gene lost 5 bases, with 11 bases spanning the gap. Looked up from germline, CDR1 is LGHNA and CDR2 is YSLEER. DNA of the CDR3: TGCGCCAGCAGCCAAGAAAGGGCGGGACACAATGAGCAGTTCTTC. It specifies CASSQERAGHNEQFF.

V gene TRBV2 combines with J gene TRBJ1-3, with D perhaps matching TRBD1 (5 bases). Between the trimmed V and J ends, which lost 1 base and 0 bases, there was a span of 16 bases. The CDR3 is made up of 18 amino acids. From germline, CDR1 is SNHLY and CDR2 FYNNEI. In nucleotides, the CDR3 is TGTGCCAGCAGTGAAGGGGTCACAGGCTCATTCTCTGGAAACACCATATATTTT. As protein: CASSEGVTGSFSGNTIYF.

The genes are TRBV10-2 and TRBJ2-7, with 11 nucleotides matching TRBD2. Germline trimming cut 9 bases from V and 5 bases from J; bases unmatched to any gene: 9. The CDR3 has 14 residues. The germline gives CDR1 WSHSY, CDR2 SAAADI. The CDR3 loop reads CASKLAGDGNEQYF. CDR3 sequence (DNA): TGCGCCAGTAAACTAGCGGGAGACGGCAACGAGCAGTACTTC.

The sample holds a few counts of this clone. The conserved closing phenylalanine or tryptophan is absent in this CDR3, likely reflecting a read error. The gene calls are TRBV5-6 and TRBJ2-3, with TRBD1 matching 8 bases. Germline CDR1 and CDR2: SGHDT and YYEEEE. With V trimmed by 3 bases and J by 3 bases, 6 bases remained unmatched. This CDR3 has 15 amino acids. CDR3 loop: CASSSDGTGTDTQYV. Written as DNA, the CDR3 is TGTGCCAGCAGCTCGGACGGGACAGGAACAGATACGCAGTATGTT.

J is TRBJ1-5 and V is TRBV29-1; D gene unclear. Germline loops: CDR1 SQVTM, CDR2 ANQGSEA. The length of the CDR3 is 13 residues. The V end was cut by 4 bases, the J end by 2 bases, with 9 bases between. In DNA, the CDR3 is TGCAGCGTTGGGGAGCAGGGCAATCAGCCCCAGCATTTT. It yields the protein CSVGEQGNQPQHF. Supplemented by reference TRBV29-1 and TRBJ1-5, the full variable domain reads SAVISQKPSRDICQRGTSLTIQCQVDSQVTMMFWYRQQPGQSLTLIATANQGSEATYESGFVIDKFPISRPNLTFSTLTVSNMSPEDSSIYLCSVGEQGNQPQHFGDGTRLSIL.

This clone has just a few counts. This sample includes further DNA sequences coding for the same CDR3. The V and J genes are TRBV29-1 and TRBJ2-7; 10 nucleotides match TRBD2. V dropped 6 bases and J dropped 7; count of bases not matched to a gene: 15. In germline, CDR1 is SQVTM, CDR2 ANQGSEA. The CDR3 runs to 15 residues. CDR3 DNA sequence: TGCAGCGTCCGAAATGTAGCGGGAGGAGCGGGAGAGCAGTACTTC. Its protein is CSVRNVAGGAGEQYF.

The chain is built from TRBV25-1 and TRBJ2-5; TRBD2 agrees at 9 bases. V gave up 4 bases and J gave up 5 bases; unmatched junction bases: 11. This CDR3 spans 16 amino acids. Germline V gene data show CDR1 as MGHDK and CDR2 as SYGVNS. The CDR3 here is CASSVLLGGREETQYF. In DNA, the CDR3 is TGTGCCAGCAGTGTTTTACTTGGCGGGAGGGAGGAGACCCAGTACTTC.

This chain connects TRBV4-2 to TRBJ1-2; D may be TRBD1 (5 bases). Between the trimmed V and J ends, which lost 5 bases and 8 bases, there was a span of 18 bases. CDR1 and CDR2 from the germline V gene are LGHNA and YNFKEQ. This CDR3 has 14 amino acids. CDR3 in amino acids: CASSVLGAIRGYTF. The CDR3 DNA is TGTGCCAGCAGCGTTTTAGGGGCGATACGGGGCTACACCTTC.

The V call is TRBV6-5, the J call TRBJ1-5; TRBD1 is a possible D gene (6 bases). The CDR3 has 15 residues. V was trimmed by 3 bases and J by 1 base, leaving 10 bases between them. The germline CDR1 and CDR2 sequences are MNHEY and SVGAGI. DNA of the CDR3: TGTGCCAGCAGTTATGATGGGGGCAGCAATCAGCCCCAGCATTTT. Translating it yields CASSYDGGSNQPQHF.

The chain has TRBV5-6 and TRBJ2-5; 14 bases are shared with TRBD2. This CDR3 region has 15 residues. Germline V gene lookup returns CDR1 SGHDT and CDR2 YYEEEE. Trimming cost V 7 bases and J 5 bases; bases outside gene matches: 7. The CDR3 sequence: CASAGLAGAYETQYF. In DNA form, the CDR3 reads TGTGCCAGCGCGGGACTAGCGGGAGCGTACGAGACCCAGTACTTC. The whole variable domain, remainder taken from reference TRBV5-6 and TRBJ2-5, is DAGVTQSPTHLIKTRGQQVTLRCSPKSGHDTVSWYQQALGQGPQFIFQYYEEEERQRGNFPDRFSGHQFPNYSSELNVNALLLGDSALYLCASAGLAGAYETQYFGPGTRLLVL.

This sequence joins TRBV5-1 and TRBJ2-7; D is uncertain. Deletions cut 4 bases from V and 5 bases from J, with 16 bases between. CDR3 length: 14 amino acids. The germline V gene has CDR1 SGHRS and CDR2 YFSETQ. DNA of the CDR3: TGCGCCAGCAGCCCCGCCCAGGTTCGCGACGAGCAGTACTTC. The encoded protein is CASSPAQVRDEQYF.

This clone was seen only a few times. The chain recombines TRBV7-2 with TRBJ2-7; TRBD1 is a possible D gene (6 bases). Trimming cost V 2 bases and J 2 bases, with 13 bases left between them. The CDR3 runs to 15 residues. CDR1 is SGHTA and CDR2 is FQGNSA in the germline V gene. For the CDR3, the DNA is TGTGCCAGCAGCTTAAGGTATCCAGGGGCCTACGAGCAGTACTTC. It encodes CASSLRYPGAYEQYF.

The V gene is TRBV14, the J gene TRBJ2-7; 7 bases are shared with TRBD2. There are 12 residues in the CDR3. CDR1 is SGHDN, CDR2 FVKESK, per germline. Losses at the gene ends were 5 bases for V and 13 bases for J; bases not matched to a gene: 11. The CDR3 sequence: CASSLWGGTPYF. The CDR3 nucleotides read TGTGCCAGCAGCTTATGGGGAGGGACTCCCTACTTC.

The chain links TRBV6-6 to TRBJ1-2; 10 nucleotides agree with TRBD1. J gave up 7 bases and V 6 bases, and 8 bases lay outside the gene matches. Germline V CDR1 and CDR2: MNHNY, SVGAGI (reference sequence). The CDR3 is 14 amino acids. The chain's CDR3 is CASSATGGAVGYTF. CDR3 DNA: TGTGCCAGCAGCGCGACAGGGGGCGCGGTTGGCTACACCTTC.

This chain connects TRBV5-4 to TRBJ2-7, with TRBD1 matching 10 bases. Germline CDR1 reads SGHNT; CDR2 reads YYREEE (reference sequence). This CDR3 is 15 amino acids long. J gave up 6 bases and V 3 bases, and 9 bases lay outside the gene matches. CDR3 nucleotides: TGTGCCAGCAGCTCCCCCGGGACAGGGGCGGGCGAGCAGTACTTC. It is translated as CASSSPGTGAGEQYF.

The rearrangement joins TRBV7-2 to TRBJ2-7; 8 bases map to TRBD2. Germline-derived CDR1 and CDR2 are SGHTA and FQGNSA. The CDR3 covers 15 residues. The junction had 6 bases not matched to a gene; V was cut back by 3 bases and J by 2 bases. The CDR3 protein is CASSFPTSAAYEQYF. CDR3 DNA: TGTGCCAGCAGCTTCCCGACTAGCGCGGCCTACGAGCAGTACTTC.